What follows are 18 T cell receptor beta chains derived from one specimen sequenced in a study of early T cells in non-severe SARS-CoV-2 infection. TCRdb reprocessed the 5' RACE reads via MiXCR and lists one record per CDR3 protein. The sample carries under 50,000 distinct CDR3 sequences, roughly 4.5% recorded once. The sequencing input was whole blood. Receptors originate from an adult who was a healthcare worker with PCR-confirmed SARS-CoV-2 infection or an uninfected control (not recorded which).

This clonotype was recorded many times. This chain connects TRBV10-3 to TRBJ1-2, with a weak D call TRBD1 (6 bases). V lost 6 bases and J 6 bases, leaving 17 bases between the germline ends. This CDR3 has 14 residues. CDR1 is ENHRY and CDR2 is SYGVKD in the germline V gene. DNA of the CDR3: TGTGCCATCAGACCGGGGGCTGACGGCGATGGCTACACCTTC. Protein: CAIRPGADGDGYTF.

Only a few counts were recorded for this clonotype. In nucleotides, the CDR3 is TGTGCCATCACCCCGGGACTAGCGGATCCCTTGGATGAGCAGTTCTTC. Amino acids: CAITPGLADPLDEQFF. This chain uses TRBV10-3 with TRBJ2-1, with 11 bases lining up with TRBD2. This CDR3 contains 16 residues. V shed 7 bases and J 8 bases; nucleotides not matched to a gene: 13. Per germline, CDR1 ENHRY and CDR2 SYGVKD.

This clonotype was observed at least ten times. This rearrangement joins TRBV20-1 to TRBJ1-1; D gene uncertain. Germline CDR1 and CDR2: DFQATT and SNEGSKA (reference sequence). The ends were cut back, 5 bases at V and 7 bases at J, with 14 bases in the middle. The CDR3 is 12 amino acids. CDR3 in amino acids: CSAQPGFHEAFF. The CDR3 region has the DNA TGCAGTGCTCAGCCCGGGTTTCATGAAGCTTTCTTT.

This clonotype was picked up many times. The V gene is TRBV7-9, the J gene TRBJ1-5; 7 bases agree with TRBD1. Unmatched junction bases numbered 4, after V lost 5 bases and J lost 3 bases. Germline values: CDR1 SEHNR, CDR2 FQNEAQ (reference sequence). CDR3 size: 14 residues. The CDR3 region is CASSAQGPNQPQHF. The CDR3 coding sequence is TGTGCCAGCAGCGCACAGGGGCCCAATCAGCCCCAGCATTTT.

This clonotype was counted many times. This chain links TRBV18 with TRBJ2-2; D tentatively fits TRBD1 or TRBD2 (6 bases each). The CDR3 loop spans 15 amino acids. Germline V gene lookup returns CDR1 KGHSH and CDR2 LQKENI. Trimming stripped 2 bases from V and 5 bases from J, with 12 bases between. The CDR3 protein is CASSPSQGGTGELFF. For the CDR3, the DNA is TGTGCCAGCTCACCATCACAGGGAGGTACCGGGGAGCTGTTTTTT.

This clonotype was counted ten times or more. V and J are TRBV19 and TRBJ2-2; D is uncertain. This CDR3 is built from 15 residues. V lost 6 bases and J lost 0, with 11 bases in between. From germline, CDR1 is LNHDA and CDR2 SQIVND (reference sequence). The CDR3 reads CASSVNPANTGELFF. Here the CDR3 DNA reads TGTGCCAGTAGCGTTAACCCCGCGAACACCGGGGAGCTGTTTTTT.

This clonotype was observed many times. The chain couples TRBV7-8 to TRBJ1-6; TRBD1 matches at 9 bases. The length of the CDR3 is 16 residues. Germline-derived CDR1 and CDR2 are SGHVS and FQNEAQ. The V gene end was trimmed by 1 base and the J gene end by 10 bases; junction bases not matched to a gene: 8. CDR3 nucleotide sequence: TGTGCCAGCAGCTTAGATGTTGGACAGGGGTTATCACCCCTCCACTTT. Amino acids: CASSLDVGQGLSPLHF.

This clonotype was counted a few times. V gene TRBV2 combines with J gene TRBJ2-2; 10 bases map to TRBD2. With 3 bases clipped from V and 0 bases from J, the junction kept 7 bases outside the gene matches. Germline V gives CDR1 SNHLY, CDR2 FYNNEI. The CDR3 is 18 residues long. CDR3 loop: CASSDWGSGRSNTGELFF. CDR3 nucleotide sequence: TGTGCCAGCAGTGATTGGGGTAGCGGGAGGTCGAACACCGGGGAGCTGTTTTTT. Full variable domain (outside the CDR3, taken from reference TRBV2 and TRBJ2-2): EPEVTQTPSHQVTQMGQEVILRCVPISNHLYFYWYRQILGQKVEFLVSFYNNEISEKSEIFDDQFSVERPDGSNFTLKIRSTKLEDSAMYFCASSDWGSGRSNTGELFFGEGSRLTVL.

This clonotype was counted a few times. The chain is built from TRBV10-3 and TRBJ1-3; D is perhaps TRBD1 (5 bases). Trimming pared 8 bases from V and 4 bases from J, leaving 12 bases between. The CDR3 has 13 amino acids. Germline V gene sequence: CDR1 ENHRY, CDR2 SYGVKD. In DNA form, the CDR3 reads TGTGCCATCGCGGCAGGGATGGGAAACACCATATATTTT. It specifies CAIAAGMGNTIYF.

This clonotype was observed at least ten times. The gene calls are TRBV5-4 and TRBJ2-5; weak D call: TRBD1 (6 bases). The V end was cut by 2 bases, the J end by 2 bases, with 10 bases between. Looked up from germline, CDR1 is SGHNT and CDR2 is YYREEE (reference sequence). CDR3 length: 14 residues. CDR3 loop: CASSLAGVQETQYF. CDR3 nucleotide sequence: TGTGCCAGCAGCTTAGCAGGGGTGCAAGAGACCCAGTACTTC.

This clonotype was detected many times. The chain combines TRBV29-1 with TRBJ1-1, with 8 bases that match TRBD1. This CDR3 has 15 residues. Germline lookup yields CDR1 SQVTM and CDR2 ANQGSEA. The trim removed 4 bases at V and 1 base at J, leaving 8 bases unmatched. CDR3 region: CSVVRQGARNTEAFF. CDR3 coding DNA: TGCAGCGTTGTCCGGCAGGGGGCACGGAACACTGAAGCTTTCTTT.

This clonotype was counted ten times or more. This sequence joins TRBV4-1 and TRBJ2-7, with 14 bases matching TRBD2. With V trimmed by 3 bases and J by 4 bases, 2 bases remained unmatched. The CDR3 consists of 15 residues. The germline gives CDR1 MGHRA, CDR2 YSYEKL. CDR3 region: CASSHRTSGRYEQYF. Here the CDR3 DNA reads TGCGCCAGCAGCCACCGGACTAGCGGGAGGTACGAGCAGTACTTC.

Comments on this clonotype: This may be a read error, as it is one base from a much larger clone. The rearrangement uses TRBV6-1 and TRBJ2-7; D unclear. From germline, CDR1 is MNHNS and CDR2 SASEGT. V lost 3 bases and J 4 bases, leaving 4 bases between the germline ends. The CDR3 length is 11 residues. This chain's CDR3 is CASSERYEQYF. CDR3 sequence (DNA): TGTGCCAGCAGTGAGAGATACGAGCAGTACTTC.

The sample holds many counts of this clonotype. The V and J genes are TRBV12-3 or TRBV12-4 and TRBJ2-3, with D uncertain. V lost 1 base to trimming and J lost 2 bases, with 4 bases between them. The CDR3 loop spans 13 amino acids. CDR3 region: CASSLGLTDTQYF. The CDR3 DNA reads TGTGCCAGCAGTTTAGGCCTCACAGATACGCAGTATTTT.

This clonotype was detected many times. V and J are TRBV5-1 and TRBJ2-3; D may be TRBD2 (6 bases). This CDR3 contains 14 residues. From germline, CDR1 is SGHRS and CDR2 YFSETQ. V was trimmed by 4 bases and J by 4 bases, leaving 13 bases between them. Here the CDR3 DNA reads TGCGCCAGCAGCCAAGCGGGTCTCGCAGATACGCAGTATTTT. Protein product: CASSQAGLADTQYF.

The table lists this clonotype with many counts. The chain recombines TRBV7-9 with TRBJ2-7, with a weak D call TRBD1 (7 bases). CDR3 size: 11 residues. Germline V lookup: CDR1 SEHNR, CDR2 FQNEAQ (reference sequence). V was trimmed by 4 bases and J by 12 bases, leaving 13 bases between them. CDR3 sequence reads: CASSSDRDSYF. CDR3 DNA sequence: TGTGCCAGCAGCTCAGACAGGGACTCGTACTTC. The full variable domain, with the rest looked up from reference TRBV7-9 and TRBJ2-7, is DTGVSQNPRHKITKRGQNVTFRCDPISEHNRLYWYRQTLGQGPEFLTYFQNEAQLEKSRLLSDRFSAERPKGSFSTLEIQRTEQGDSAMYLCASSSDRDSYFGPGTRLTVT.

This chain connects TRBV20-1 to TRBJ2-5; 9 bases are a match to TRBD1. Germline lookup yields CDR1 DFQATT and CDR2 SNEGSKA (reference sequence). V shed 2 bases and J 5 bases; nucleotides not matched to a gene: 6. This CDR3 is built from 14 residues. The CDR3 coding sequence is TGCAGTGCTAGACCGGACAGGGGTGAGGAGACCCAGTACTTC. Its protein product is CSARPDRGEETQYF.

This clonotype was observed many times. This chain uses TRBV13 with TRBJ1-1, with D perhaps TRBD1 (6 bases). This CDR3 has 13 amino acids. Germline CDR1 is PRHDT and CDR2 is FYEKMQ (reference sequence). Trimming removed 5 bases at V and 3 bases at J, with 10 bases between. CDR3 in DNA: TGTGCCAGCAGCGGGCCAGGGGACACTGAAGCTTTCTTT. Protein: CASSGPGDTEAFF.